This T cell receptor beta chain was identified during a study of cytomegalovirus exposure and HLA in healthy donors (dated by TCRdb to the late 2010s). Describing the broader study: An earlier analysis of about 560 of the donors reported 276 Gb of sequence data and around 100 million unique TCR beta sequences obtained from 180 million or so T cells. Typing coverage differed by locus: A, B, C, DRB1 and DQB1 were typed in roughly 620-630 donors, DQA1 in about 560, DPA1 in some 570, and DPB1 in roughly 470. To predict cytomegalovirus infection status, the study brought together high-throughput TCR immunosequencing, statistical association of individual TCRs with disease status, and machine learning. All discovery cohort repertoires had been generated on a single sequencing platform. In an earlier analysis of roughly 540 of the donors, high-throughput TCR beta sequencing was used to judge whether each TCR beta V gene segment behaved as functional or pseudogenic. Around 320 gigabases of sequencing data and approximately 84 million unique TCR sequences were included in an early release covering around 650 HLA-typed donors. Among roughly 370 genotyped donors of the cohort, an average of about 240,000 unique TCR beta nucleotide sequences were sequenced per donor, roughly a sixth of them non-productive. In a later genetic analysis, genome-wide SNP genotypes for about three fifths of the 666 donors were used, and that subset was treated as a discovery cohort. A later analysis re-analyzed previously published TCR beta repertoires from roughly 600 donors and added high-resolution HLA genotyping to study TCR occurrence patterns. Using immunosequencing, the study profiled T cell repertoires from 500 to 800 subjects and related those repertoires to cytomegalovirus serostatus. Donor age, sex, ethnicity and CMV serostatus were collected together with the repertoire data. Besides the first cohort of roughly 700 subjects, a separate validation cohort made up of over 95 different subjects was used. The aim of the study was to test whether cataloging public T cell receptors could identify signatures of past pathogen exposure. Rather than using new phenotypic data, the later analysis identified candidate immune exposures from TCR beta sequences and from how often those sequences occurred across donors. Of the roughly 410 genotyped donors, 75% to 85% were placed in the genetic ancestry cluster associated with self-reported Caucasian donors. Class I and class II HLA loci were covered by the typing at four-digit resolution. Several DR-DQ haplotypes were handled as single units for association and clustering because linkage in the cohort was strong.

The research as a whole found: In an earlier analysis of approximately 590 of the donors, most TCR beta V segments were observed in productive rearrangements about 87% or about 30% of the time, broadly matching IMGT annotations. A later genetic analysis reported fewer N-insertions in productive TCRs among donors in an Asian-associated ancestry cluster than the approximately 670-donor mean. While some public TCRs were present in many individuals, most TCR sequences turned up only very rarely across donors. In a later analysis, the rate of TCR association differed among HLA loci, with DRB1 alleles having the most associated TCRs and HLA-C alleles having the fewest. This cohort had only TCR beta chains sequenced, and the lack of alpha or paired-chain data limited which features could be detected. Because the 87-base-pair reads could not distinguish some IMGT-functional V segments, including TRBV6-2 and TRBV6-3, those segments were excluded. A cluster of highly shared sequence variants was judged likely to represent a technical artifact of the sequencing pipeline. A further reported finding was that TCR beta sequences accurately predicted the HLA-A and HLA-B alleles for most subjects in the first cohort. A total of 150 to 200 TCR beta chains were listed by the study as associated with cytomegalovirus. Compared with equally common non-associated chains, HLA-associated TCR beta chains in a later analysis were more clonally expanded and had lower generation probabilities. Most CMV-associated TCR beta chains appeared to be HLA-restricted in a later analysis, and the HLA associations seemed to be driven largely by CMV exposure. A later analysis reported that several top co-occurrence clusters appeared linked to parvovirus B19, influenza, CMV and Epstein-Barr virus. Because HLA typing was unavailable for some donors at each locus, only the typed subset was used in association tests. The classifier was reported to diagnose cytomegalovirus status with high specificity and sensitivity in both the original cohort and the validation cohort. Because counts were too low, some 17 rarely observed V segments, including chromosome 9 orphons, were left out of the earlier analysis of 500 to 750 of the donors. It was suggested by the authors that the approach could potentially be generalized to other disease states and immunological phenotypes. The only immune exposure information available for the cohort was CMV serostatus. Sequencing depth was assumed to be roughly uniform across donors in the presence/absence analyses, though that assumption may not hold. A later genetic analysis associated a missense DCLRE1C variant with V-gene and J-gene trimming of TCR beta chains, and an independent cohort replicated the association. Strong co-occurrence of HLA alleles, especially DR and DQ, made assigning TCR associations to individual alleles difficult. Linkage disequilibrium might explain the correlated functional status among segregating V segments, but an unknown experimental factor could not be ruled out. A later analysis associated approximately 17,000 TCR beta sequences with specific HLA alleles at a false discovery rate of 0.05. In vitro tests confirmed that a few of the cytomegalovirus-associated TCR beta chains recognize cytomegalovirus antigens.

At the junction V is shortened by 6 bases and J by 3 bases; bases outside the gene matches: 3. Sequences SGHRS (CDR1) and YFSETQ (CDR2) are obtained from the germline V gene. Including the terminal cysteine and phenylalanine, the CDR3 comprises 13 residues. Kept here is only the CDR3 DNA, which spans 39 bases and is read in frame from base 1. Comments on this clone: Its antigen remains undetermined. No much larger clonotype is one base removed from it; base qualities were not supplied.

The library was generated by the immunoSEQ multiplex PCR assay. A mixture of 60 forward primers for TCR Vbeta segments and 13 reverse primers for TCR Jbeta segments was used in the multiplex PCR. Amplification of the CDR3 region of rearranged TCR beta genes was performed with a multiplex PCR assay on genomic DNA. The Illumina HiSeq System was used to sequence the amplified TCR beta libraries as 87-base-pair reads. The paper's data handling went like this. A later analysis tallied 80 million to 95 million unique TCR beta chains across the 550 to 850 repertoires, and around 12 million of those chains were shared by two or more donors. Raw reads were error-corrected and collapsed into unique sequences with a nearest-neighbor algorithm that merged closely related sequences to remove PCR and sequencing errors. CDR3 sequences were aligned to IMGT reference sequences to assign V, D and J gene segments. For a sequence to be retained, a match of at least six nucleotides to both a V gene segment and a J gene segment was required. Rearrangements were called productive when the CDR3 lacked stop codons and stayed in frame with V and J; all others were non-productive. Following IMGT convention, CDR3 was defined as the stretch from the second conserved V-encoded cysteine to the conserved J-encoded phenylalanine. The earlier analysis of 587 of the donors excluded sequences that lacked an unambiguous match to a single V gene segment. In an earlier analysis of several hundred of the donors, V segments were called functional above 56.7% productive rearrangements and were called segregating when the between-donor standard deviation exceeded 5%. A statistical classification framework was built for diagnosing cytomegalovirus status from the catalog of TCR beta chain sequences. In a later analysis, TCR nucleotide sequences were compared against IMGT/GENE-DB human TR gene sequences so that V and J genes could be assigned. The TCRdist pipeline was used in a later analysis to assign CDR3 sequences and most-parsimonious VDJ recombination scenarios. In a later analysis, each TCR beta chain was defined by its CDR3 amino acid sequence together with its V-gene family, and reads without a unique V-gene family were excluded. A later analysis removed 592 highly shared, low-generation-probability nucleotide sequences to deal with suspected cross-contamination and a sequencing artifact. In a later analysis, a clonal expansion index for each public chain was calculated from normalized within-repertoire ranks of inferred template counts. A later analysis computed generation probabilities with a VDJ recombination model fitted to out-of-frame rearrangements, and checked the results against IGoR. In a later analysis, TCR-TCR, TCR-HLA and TCR-CMV co-occurrence was scored with hypergeometric tests, and a repertoire-size bias correction was applied to TCR pairs. A later analysis estimated false discovery rates by permuting HLA or CMV assignments 20 times. In a later analysis, co-occurring TCRs were grouped with DBSCAN, and TCRdist sequence similarity was added when clustering was performed within HLA-allele-positive subsets. Co-occurrence clustering excluded repertoires with fewer than 30,000 or more than 120,000 public chains, plus five with anomalous nucleotide sharing. TCRdb took over this immuneACCESS table, retaining in-frame rearrangements with V and J assigned. Such tables are incomplete; in checked studies, under half of the missing clones stem from an unresolved V gene, and the remainder is unexplained. V and J calls and clone size follow that table, whereas D and trimming were derived from the DNA. In all, the sample holds around 150,000 clones, and about 81% of those were seen once. About 2.7% of the sample comes from the top ten.

The cohort was made up of around 720 healthy bone marrow donors. At the time of sampling, all cohort members were nominally healthy, though unrecorded immune exposures were likely present. The donor was CMV seropositive and was included in the group of about 290 seropositive cohort members. A peripheral blood sample was provided by each donor, and peripheral blood mononuclear cells were used for TCR beta sequencing. The Qiagen DNeasy Blood Extraction Kit was used to extract genomic DNA from the blood cell samples. This sequence was found in a woman in her forties or fifties in good health and CMV-seropositive. Source material: PBMCs. The rearranged segments are TRBV5-1 and TRBJ1-1; 9 bases in the junction line up with TRBD1. This receptor carries the CDR3 CASKGQGDTEAFF. The sequence in DNA is TGCGCCAGCAAGGGACAGGGAGACACTGAAGCTTTCTTT.